This T cell receptor (beta chain) was profiled in a study of blood T cell repertoires in COVID-19 (dated by TCRdb to 2020 to 2022). Broadly, across the study: Collaborator samples came from the United States, Italy and Spain and covered acute and convalescent phases of COVID-19. The material from the prospective study consisted of cDNA or gDNA derived from T cells, B-cell-depleted T cells, or PBMCs. Deeply sampled blood TCRbeta repertoires from subjects exposed to, actively infected with, or recovered from COVID-19 were included in the dataset. The repertoires were released in a freely available public database meant as a resource for research on the immune response to SARS-CoV-2. Samples were obtained from the ongoing ImmuneRACE study (first 160 participants) and from 1,200 or so subjects provided by 6 global collaborators. The sample metadata nearly always contained a de-identified subject ID, COVID-19 status, age in years and sex. Where HLA class I and class II types were available, the types were taken from metadata supplied by the sample provider, not from assay-based typing.

V is clipped by 1 base and J by 2 bases, and the sequence between their germline boundaries is 4 bases long. Counted from cysteine to phenylalanine, this CDR3 has 13 amino acids. Of the read, only the CDR3 DNA is kept; its 39 bases are in frame from base 1. Sequences SGHTA (CDR1) and FQGNSA (CDR2) are obtained from the germline V gene. Whole blood was collected in K2EDTA tubes by collaborating institutions according to the institutions' own protocols. For TCRbeta analysis, collaborators shipped samples as frozen whole blood, isolated PBMCs, or DNA extracted from either of those sample types. A remark on this clone: It lacks a known antigen. Per-base qualities were not stored, and no clone one base away is much larger.

The full study reports these points: The amount of clinical and demographic metadata varied by source and participant and was provided uncurated.

The immunoSEQ Assay, a bias-controlled multiplex PCR, was used to amplify TCRbeta CDR3 regions from genomic DNA. Processing in the source paper ran as follows. The number of nucleated cells in each sample was estimated by amplification of reference gene primers within the assay. Sequence reads were collapsed and filtered to measure the absolute abundance of every unique TCRbeta CDR3 rearrangement. For each sample, productive Simpson clonality was calculated by taking the square root of Simpson's diversity index across productive rearrangements. Imported from immuneACCESS, the table was reduced by TCRdb to in-frame sequences with V and J called. These copies leave out some clones; in studies compared against another copy, an unresolved V gene accounts for under half, and the cause of the remainder is not known. That table gives V, J and clone size, and the DNA gave D and trimming. Here the sample has about 49,000 clones; over 85% occur a single time. The ten largest clonotypes hold under 15% of the sample.

The rearranged segments are TRBV7-2 and TRBJ2-3, with the D gene too uncertain to name. This TCR was sampled from a man at least 80 years old with acute or convalescent COVID-19. The material sequenced was peripheral blood. The base sequence is TGTGCCAGCAGCTTAGACTACACAGATACGCAGTATTTT. Its protein reads: CASSLDYTDTQYF.